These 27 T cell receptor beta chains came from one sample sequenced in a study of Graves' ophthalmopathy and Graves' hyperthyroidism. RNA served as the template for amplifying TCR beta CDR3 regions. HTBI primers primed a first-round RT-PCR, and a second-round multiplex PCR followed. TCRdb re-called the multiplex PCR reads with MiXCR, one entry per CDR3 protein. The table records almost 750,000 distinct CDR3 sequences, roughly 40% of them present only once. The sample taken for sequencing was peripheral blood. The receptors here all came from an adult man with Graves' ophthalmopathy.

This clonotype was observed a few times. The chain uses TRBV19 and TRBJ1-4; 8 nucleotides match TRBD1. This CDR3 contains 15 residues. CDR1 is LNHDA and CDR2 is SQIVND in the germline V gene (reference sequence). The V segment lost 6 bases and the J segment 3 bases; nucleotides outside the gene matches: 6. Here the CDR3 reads CASRPQDRANEKLFF. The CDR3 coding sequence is TGTGCCAGTAGACCCCAGGACAGGGCTAATGAAAAACTGTTTTTT.

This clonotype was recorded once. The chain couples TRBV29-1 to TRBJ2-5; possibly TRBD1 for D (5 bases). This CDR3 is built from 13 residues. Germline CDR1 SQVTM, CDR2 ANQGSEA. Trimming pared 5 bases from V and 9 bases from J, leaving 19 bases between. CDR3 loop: CSVLGQGDQPQYF. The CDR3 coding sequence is TGCAGCGTTCTGGGCCAGGGTGACCAGCCCCAGTACTTC.

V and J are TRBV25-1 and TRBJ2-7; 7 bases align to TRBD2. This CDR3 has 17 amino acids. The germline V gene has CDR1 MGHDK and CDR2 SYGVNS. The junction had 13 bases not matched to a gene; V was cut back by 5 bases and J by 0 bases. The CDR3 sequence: CASSQSAWGGSSYEQYF. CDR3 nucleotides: TGTGCCAGCAGTCAGTCTGCGTGGGGGGGAAGCTCCTACGAGCAGTACTTC.

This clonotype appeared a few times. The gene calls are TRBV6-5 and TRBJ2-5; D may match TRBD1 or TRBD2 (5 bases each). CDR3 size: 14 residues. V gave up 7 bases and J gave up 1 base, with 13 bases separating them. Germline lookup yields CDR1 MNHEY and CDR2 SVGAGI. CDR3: CASNSFGGQETQYF. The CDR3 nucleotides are TGTGCCAGCAACAGTTTTGGGGGCCAAGAGACCCAGTACTTC.

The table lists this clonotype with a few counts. This chain's CDR3 is CSAYLTRAGETQYF. CDR3 coding DNA: TGCAGTGCTTATTTAACTAGAGCAGGGGAGACCCAGTACTTC. The chain couples TRBV20-1 to TRBJ2-5; D tentatively reads TRBD1 or TRBD2 (5 bases each). The CDR3 contains 14 residues. V lost 5 bases and J 5 bases, leaving 18 bases between the germline ends. Germline-derived CDR1 and CDR2 are DFQATT and SNEGSKA (reference sequence).

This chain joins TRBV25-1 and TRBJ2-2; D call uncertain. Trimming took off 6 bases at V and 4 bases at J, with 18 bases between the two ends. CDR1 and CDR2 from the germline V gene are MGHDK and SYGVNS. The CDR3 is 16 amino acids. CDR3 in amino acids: CASSYEGQPGTGELFF. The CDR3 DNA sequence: TGTGCCAGCAGCTATGAAGGGCAGCCGGGCACCGGGGAGCTGTTTTTT.

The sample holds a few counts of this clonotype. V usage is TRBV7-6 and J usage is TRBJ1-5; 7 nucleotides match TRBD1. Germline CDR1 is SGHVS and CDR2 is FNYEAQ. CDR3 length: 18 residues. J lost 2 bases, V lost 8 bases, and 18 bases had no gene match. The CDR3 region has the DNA TGTGCCAGCTCAAACGAGGACAGGCGGCCTCCCCGCAATCAGCCCCAGCATTTT. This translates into CASSNEDRRPPRNQPQHF.

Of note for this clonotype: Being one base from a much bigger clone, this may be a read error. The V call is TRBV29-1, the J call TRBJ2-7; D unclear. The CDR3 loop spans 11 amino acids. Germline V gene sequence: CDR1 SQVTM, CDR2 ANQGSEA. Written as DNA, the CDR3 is TGCGGCGTTGAAAGGACCAACGAGCAGTACTTC. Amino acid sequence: CGVERTNEQYF.

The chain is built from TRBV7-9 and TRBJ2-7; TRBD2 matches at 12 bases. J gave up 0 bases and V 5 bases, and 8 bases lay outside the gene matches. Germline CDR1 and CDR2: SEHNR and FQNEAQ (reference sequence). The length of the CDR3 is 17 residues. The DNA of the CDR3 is TGTGCCAGCAGCCCGCTGACTAGCGGGGGTAGCTCCTACGAGCAGTACTTC. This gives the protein CASSPLTSGGSSYEQYF.

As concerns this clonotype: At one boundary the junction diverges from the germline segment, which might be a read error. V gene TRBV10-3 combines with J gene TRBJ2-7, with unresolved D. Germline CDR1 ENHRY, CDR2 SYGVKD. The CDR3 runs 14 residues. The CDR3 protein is CASSVTLPTSEQYF. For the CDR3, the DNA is TGTGCCAGCAGTGTGACTCTCCCAACGTCCGAGCAGTACTTC.

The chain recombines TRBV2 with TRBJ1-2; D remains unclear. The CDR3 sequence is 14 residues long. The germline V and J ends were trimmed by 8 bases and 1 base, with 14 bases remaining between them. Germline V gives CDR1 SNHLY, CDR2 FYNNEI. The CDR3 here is CASRSEGFNYGYTF. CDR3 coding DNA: TGTGCCAGCCGGAGTGAGGGTTTTAACTATGGCTACACCTTC. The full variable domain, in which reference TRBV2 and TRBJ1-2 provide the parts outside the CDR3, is EPEVTQTPSHQVTQMGQEVILRCVPISNHLYFYWYRQILGQKVEFLVSFYNNEISEKSEIFDDQFSVERPDGSNFTLKIRSTKLEDSAMYFCASRSEGFNYGYTFGSGTRLTVV.

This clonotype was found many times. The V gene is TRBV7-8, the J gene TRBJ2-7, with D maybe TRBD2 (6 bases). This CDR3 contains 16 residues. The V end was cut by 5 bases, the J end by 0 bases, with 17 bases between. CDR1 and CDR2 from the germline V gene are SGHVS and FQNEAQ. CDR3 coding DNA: TGTGCCAGCAGCCCTAGGGTGGGGGACTTCTCCTACGAGCAGTACTTC. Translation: CASSPRVGDFSYEQYF.

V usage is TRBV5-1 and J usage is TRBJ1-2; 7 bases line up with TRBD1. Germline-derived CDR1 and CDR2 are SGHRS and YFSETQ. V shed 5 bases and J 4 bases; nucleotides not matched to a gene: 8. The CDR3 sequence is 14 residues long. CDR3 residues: CASSIGDSTYGYTF. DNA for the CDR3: TGCGCCAGCAGTATAGGGGACAGTACCTATGGCTACACCTTC.

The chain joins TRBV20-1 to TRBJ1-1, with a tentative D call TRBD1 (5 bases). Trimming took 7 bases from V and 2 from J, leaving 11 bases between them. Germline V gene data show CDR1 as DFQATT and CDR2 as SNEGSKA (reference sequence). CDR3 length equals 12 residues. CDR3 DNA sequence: TGCAGTGGTTTTACAGGAAACACTGAAGCTTTCTTT. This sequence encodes CSGFTGNTEAFF.

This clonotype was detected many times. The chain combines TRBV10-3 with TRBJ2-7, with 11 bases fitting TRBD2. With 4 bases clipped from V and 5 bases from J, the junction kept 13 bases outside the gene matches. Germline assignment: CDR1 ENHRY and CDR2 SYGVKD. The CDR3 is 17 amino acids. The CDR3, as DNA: TGTGCCATCAGTGGTGGTAGCGGGGGGGAGTTTGTGGACGAGCAGTACTTC. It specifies CAISGGSGGEFVDEQYF.

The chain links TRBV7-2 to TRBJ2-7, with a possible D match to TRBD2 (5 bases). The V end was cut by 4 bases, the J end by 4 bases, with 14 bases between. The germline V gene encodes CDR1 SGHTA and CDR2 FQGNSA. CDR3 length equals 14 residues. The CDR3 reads CASSSRGSTYEQYF. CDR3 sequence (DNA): TGTGCCAGCAGCTCTCGGGGATCGACGTACGAGCAGTACTTC. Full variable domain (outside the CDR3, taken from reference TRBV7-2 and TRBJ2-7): GAGVSQSPSNKVTEKGKDVELRCDPISGHTALYWYRQSLGQGLEFLIYFQGNSAPDKSGLPSDRFSAERTGGSVSTLTIQRTQQEDSAVYLCASSSRGSTYEQYFGPGTRLTVT.

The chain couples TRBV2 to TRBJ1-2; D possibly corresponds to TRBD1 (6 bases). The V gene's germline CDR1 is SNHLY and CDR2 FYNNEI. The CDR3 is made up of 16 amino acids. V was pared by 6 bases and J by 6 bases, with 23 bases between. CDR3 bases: TGTGCCAGCAGCCAGGGATGGTCCACAGGGAAGGATGGCTACACCTTC. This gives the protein CASSQGWSTGKDGYTF.

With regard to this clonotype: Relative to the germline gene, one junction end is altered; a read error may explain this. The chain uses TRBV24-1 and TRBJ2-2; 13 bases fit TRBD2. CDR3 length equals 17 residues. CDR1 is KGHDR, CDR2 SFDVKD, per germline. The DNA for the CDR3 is TGTGCCAGCAGTTTCTCGGGACTAGCGGGAAACACCGGGGAGCTGTTTTTT. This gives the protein CASSFSGLAGNTGELFF.

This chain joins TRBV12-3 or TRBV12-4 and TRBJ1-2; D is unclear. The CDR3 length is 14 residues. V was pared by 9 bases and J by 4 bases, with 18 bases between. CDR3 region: CASRSGGPVYGYTF. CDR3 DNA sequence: TGTGCCAGTCGATCGGGCGGGCCCGTCTATGGCTACACCTTC.

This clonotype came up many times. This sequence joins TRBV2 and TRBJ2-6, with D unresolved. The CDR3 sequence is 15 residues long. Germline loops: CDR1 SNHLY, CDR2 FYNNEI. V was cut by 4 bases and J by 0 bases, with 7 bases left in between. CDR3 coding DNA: TGTGCCAGCAGTGCTCGGCTCTCTGGGGCCAACGTCCTGACTTTC. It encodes CASSARLSGANVLTF.

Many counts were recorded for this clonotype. The DNA of the CDR3 is TGTGCCAGCAGTGATCGAGTAGGGACTCTCTATGGCTACACCTTC. Protein product: CASSDRVGTLYGYTF. The chain employs TRBV25-1 and TRBJ1-2; the D gene is possibly TRBD1 (5 bases). The V end was cut by 3 bases, the J end by 4 bases, with 15 bases between. The germline CDR1 and CDR2 sequences are MGHDK and SYGVNS. This CDR3 has 15 amino acids.

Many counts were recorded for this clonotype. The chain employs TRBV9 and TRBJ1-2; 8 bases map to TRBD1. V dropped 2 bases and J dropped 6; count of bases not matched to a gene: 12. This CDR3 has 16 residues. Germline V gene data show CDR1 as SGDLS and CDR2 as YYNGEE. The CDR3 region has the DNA TGTGCCAGCAGCGTTTACTCAGGACAGGGCGAGGATGGCTACACCTTC. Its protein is CASSVYSGQGEDGYTF.

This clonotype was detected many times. The CDR3 nucleotides read TGTGCCAGCAGCGCGTACAGGGGGACACCCCTCCACTTT. It specifies CASSAYRGTPLHF. The chain couples TRBV7-2 to TRBJ1-6; 8 bases match TRBD1. CDR1 SGHTA and CDR2 FQGNSA come from the germline V gene. This CDR3 is 13 amino acids long. Unmatched junction bases numbered 5, after V lost 5 bases and J lost 11 bases.

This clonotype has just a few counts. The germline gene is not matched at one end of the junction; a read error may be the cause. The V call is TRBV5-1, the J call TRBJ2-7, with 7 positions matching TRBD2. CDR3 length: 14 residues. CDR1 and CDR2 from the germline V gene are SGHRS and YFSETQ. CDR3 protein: CASSPAGVQYEQYF. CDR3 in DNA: TGTGCCAGCAGCCCCGCGGGGGTACAGTACGAGCAGTACTTC.

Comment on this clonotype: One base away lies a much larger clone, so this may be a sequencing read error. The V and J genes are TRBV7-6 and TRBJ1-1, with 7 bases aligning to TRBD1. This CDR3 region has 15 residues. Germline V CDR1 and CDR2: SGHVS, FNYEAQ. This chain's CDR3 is CASNLEGRGSTEAFF. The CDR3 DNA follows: TGTGCCAGCAACTTAGAGGGCAGGGGGAGCACTGAAGCTTTCTTT.

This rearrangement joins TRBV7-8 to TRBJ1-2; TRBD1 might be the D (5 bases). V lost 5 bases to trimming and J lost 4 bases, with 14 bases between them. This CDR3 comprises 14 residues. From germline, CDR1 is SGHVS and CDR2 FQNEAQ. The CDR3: CASSTKRGVYGYTF. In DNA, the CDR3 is TGTGCCAGCAGCACTAAGAGGGGCGTCTATGGCTACACCTTC.

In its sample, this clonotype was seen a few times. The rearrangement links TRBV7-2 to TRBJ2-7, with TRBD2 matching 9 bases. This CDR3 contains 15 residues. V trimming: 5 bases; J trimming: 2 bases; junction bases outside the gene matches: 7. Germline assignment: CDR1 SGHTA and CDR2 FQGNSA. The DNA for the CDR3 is TGTGCCAGCAGCCGTACGACTAGCGGCCCCTACGAGCAGTACTTC. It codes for CASSRTTSGPYEQYF.